Sequencing of this T cell receptor (beta chain) was carried out in a study of T cell responses to AZD1222 COVID-19 vaccine listed by TCRdb under 2021. Concerning the study at large: TCR sequencing covered fewer than 250 trial participants: roughly 200 given two doses of AZD1222 and about 26 given two doses of MenACWY control vaccine. Enrollment into the trials was organized by age into subgroups of 18-55, 56-69 and 70-plus years, and those subgroups contained roughly 150, 30 and 60 TCR-sequenced participants, respectively. Results and caveats for the whole study, not just this receptor: After two AZD1222 doses, spike-specific TCR breadth and depth were significantly higher than at day 0 and than in MenACWY recipients. Participants were mostly white British and included more females than males, and it was suggested by the authors that clonal diversity may have been underestimated. The whole spike protein was spanned by vaccine-associated CD4 TCRs, and dominant responses were seen in regions 160-218 and 743-854. Reportedly, close to half of the unique spike-specific TCRs recognized epitopes lying outside the regions that are mutated in the B.1.351 and B.1.1.7 variants. Because no day 14 peak-response samples were available, the repertoires could be characterized only after the peak T cell response. In the small 56-69-year group, the increase in depth fell short of significance, most likely because of low power. Conclusions about previously exposed vaccinees are limited because only 5 or 6 AZD1222 recipients were SARS-CoV-2 seropositive at baseline.

The CDR3 regions of human TCRbeta chains were analyzed by immunosequencing. As for the original processing: Repertoire TCRs were checked for matches against a reference library of SARS-CoV-2-specific TCRs that had been generated using the MIRA antigen-specificity platform. Breadth meant the fraction of unique TCRs that were SARS-CoV-2-associated, whereas depth meant the fraction of total T cells that were SARS-CoV-2-associated. Each spike-specific TCR was assigned to its reactive spike region and to a CD4 or CD8 class using the MIRA data. Log10-transformed breadth and depth values were compared by one-way ANOVA with Sidak's multiple comparisons tests. TCRdb mirrors the immuneACCESS table, restricted to in-frame sequences. Some clones are absent from its copies; in checked studies, under half trace to an unresolved V gene, and the reason for the others is unknown. The V and J calls and clone size are taken from that table; D and trimming were inferred from the DNA. Across this sample there are about 69,000 clones, with about four fifths seen only once. Of the sample, roughly 13% falls within the top ten clones.

Details on this clone: Its antigen specificity is not known. No clone much larger than this one lies a single base away; base qualities are absent.

In the germline V gene, CDR1 corresponds to KGHSH and CDR2 to LQKENI. The CDR3 starts with the cysteine, ends with the phenylalanine, and has 17 residues. Only the CDR3 DNA stays, 51 bases, in frame from base 1. Germline trimming amounts to 0 bases on V and 1 base on J, with 6 as the count of junction bases outside the gene matches. Sample time point, as interpreted from the label and publication: about 28 days (+/-7) after the second vaccine dose. AZD1222 recipients whose second dose came at about 4 weeks and those whose second dose came at about 12 weeks were combined into one group, since spike-specific TCR depth and breadth did not differ between the two schedules. The vaccinee samples were drawn from two UK trials, COV001 and COV002, one of which was a single-blind randomized controlled phase 2/3 trial testing AZD1222 (ChAdOx1 nCoV-19) in healthy adults. Trial participant PBMC samples were collected at day 0 and day 28 after the second dose for TCRbeta chain sequencing.

This TCR was recovered from an adult who received the AZD1222 COVID-19 vaccine. This receptor chain uses TRBV18 and TRBJ1-1; 9 junctional bases match TRBD1. This specimen was peripheral blood, taken 28 days after the second AZD1222 dose. The CDR3 is CASSPPNPGQGNTEAFF. The sequenced DNA: TGTGCCAGCTCACCACCTAACCCGGGACAGGGGAACACTGAAGCTTTCTTT. The full variable domain, with segments outside the CDR3 supplied by the reference TRBV18 and TRBJ1-1 proteins, appears as NAGVMQNPRHLVRRRGQEARLRCSPMKGHSHVYWYRQLPEEGLKFMVYLQKENIIDESGMPKERFSAEFPKEGPSILRIQQVVRGDSAAYFCASSPPNPGQGNTEAFFGQGTRLTVV.